This T cell receptor beta chain derives from a study of cytomegalovirus exposure and HLA in healthy donors. Study-wide results and limits: Cytomegalovirus status, reportedly, was diagnosed with high specificity and sensitivity by the classifier. In a later analysis, parvovirus B19, influenza, CMV and Epstein-Barr virus appeared linked to several top co-occurrence clusters. Overall, about 160 TCR beta chains were annotated as cytomegalovirus-associated.

Comment on this clone: Its antigen remains unknown.

This PCR relied on a set of 60 Vbeta primers and 13 Jbeta primers. Sequenced by immunoSEQ multiplex PCR; TCRdb stores in-frame clones only, minus some. The sample has 150,000 to 250,000 clones, approximately 78% seen once. Unmatched junction bases numbered 6, after V lost 2 bases and J lost 6 bases. CDR3 length equals 14 residues. Germline loops: CDR1 SNHLY, CDR2 FYNNEI. Sequences were obtained from PBMCs. The source is a woman aged 50 to 65 in good health and CMV-seropositive. The chain links TRBV2 to TRBJ2-7; the match to TRBD2 covers 8 bases. The CDR3 protein is CASSEIAGLSEQYF. As DNA, the CDR3 is TGTGCCAGCAGTGAAATAGCGGGACTTAGCGAGCAGTACTTC.